This TCR beta chain stems from a study of identical twins. The CDR3 extends over 17 amino acids. Germline assignment: CDR1 MGHRA and CDR2 YSYEKL. Trimming at V came to 1 base and at J to 4 bases, leaving 10 bases not matched to a gene. Study-level findings and limits: Twin sharing of out-of-frame TCR alpha was underestimated by models in monozygotic pairs. There is a chance that invariant MAIT and iNKT cells partially muddied zero-insertion analyses.

There were only healthy Caucasians among the donors. Remarks on this clonotype: What it recognizes is unknown.

The cDNA had a unique molecular identifier and a template-switch universal primer site. In TCRdb, the 5' RACE reads were re-called with MiXCR into one record per CDR3 protein. This sample yields around 550,000 distinct CDR3 sequences, of which about 16% are seen a single time; roughly 0.46% belongs to the top ten. These data were likewise used in another study, on yellow fever vaccine responses in identical twins.

Sequenced sample: CD4+ T cells sorted from blood. The TCR originated in a woman aged 18-35 years in good health. This chain uses TRBV4-1 with TRBJ2-7; TRBD1 matches 10 bases. The CDR3 loop is CASSQGPGTGAGYEQYF. The CDR3 DNA reads as TGCGCCAGCAGCCAAGGACCCGGGACAGGGGCGGGGTACGAGCAGTACTTC.